Described below is a single T cell receptor (beta chain) sequence and its context. Its antigen is as yet unknown. From the RT-PCR reads, TCRdb called clonotypes with MiXCR, one entry per CDR3 protein. The sample has fewer than 750,000 distinct CDR3 sequences, 12% to 15% seen once. This sample stems from a study of response to subunit inactivated influenza vaccine. Regarding the study as a whole: Authors suggested each seasonal flu vaccination may recruit only limited numbers of new T cells.

Germline V gives CDR1 MDHEN, CDR2 SYDVKM. This CDR3 comprises 15 residues. V lost 8 bases and J lost 4; bases outside the gene matches: 10. The rearrangement uses TRBV28 and TRBJ2-4; 8 bases agree with TRBD2. The receptor's source is a man aged 50-59 years who received an inactivated influenza vaccine. The sample in question was PBMCs from blood, obtained 11 to 12 days after vaccination. This CDR3 is CASHKSGRAKNIQYF. As DNA, the CDR3 is TGTGCCAGCCACAAAAGCGGGAGAGCTAAAAACATTCAGTACTTC.